This T cell receptor (beta chain) was observed in a study of blood T cell repertoires in COVID-19. This clone has just one count. Germline V gene data show CDR1 as SGHVS and CDR2 as FQNEAQ. The CDR3 covers 14 residues. With 0 bases clipped from V and 6 bases from J, the junction kept 2 bases outside the gene matches. Clones were read by immunoSEQ multiplex PCR, and TCRdb kept only the in-frame ones, dropping some. The sample lists under 200,000 clones; roughly nine tenths were seen once. The clonotype comes from a man aged 45-65 years with acute or convalescent COVID-19. This sequence joins TRBV7-8 and TRBJ2-1; 7 bases map to TRBD1. Material: peripheral blood. The DNA for the CDR3 is TGTGCCAGCAGCTTAGCGGCAGGGGGCAATGAGCAGTTCTTC. Translating gives CASSLAAGGNEQFF.